This is a list of T cell receptor beta chains from one sample in a study of OX40 agonist ivuxolimab in advanced cancers. Sequencing used immunoSEQ multiplex PCR; TCRdb keeps in-frame clones, though not all of them. Here the sample spans some 74,000 clones, approximately 90% being singletons. Sequencing was performed on CD4+ or CD8+ T cells sorted from blood, taken in a trial of the OX40 agonist ivuxolimab. These receptors all come from an adult with an advanced solid tumor such as melanoma, head and neck, liver or kidney cancer. Each CDR3 is given without its conserved first and last residue.

TRBJ2-3,TRBV2,ASTKDGGPRTDTQY
TRBJ1-1,TRBV7-3,ASSRQGATEAF
TRBJ1-1,TRBV2,ASIRGTLGTEAF
TRBJ1-4,TRBV29-1,SVGMRDLIHEKLF
TRBJ2-6,TRBV18,ASSPGTVLT
TRBJ1-5,TRBV2,ASSEGRLYSNQPQH
TRBJ2-5,TRBV20-1,SARIGETQY
TRBJ1-5,TRBV28,ASSSQQGQPQH
TRBJ1-6,TRBV19,ASSSHQDSPLH
TRBJ2-5,TRBV9,ASSVGTSGGSQETQY
TRBJ2-5,TRBV18,ASSSTSGSLETQY
TRBJ1-2,TRBV25-1,ASSEYEGYGYT
TRBJ1-1,TRBV5-1,ASTLVRGNTEAF
TRBJ2-7,TRBV7-9,ASRSTGDYGQY
TRBJ2-7,TRBV18,ASSPRASFSTDEQY
TRBJ2-3,TRBV19,ASSIGTGPTDTQY
TRBJ1-3,TRBV30,AWDRGHGNTIY
TRBJ1-3,TRBV5-1,ASSRGTGSSGNTIY
TRBJ1-1,TRBV6-5,ASSKQGAVNTEAF
TRBJ2-2,TRBV11-2,ASSPGGSSTGELF
TRBJ2-1,TRBV14,ASSASYRGSYNEQF
TRBJ2-3,TRBV5-1,ASRYGWGQTTDTQY
TRBJ1-1,TRBV18,ASSPISEGNTEAF
TRBJ2-3,TRBV30,AWSPGTDTQY
TRBJ1-1,TRBV6-1,ASSDSPVALGTEAF
TRBJ1-5,TRBV9,ASSVGQGSNQPQH
TRBJ2-1,TRBV9,ASSGGERPAYNEQF
TRBJ2-5,TRBV7-9,ASSPGQGIEETQY